These T cell receptor beta chains were read from a single sample in a study of tumor and adjacent non-tumor tissue in lung cancer. TCRdb re-analysed the multiplex PCR reads in MiXCR, keeping a single row per CDR3 protein. Of around 210,000 distinct CDR3 sequences listed, over 55% were seen once; the top ten hold around 25%. Sequencing was done on a sample of lung tumor tissue. These receptors originate from a man between 60 and 75 years old with non-small cell lung cancer. Both conserved end residues are part of each CDR3. The D gene is left open where the match is weak. Some rows have no size entry. The others give once, few or many, or a class for an expanded clone.

v_call	clone_size	d_call	j_call	cdr3_aa	cdr3_nt
TRBV6-2/TRBV6-3	.	TRBD2	TRBJ2-7	CASRREAFHEQYF	TGTGCCAGCAGGCGGGAGGCCTTCCACGAGCAGTACTTC
TRBV20-1	.	TRBD1	TRBJ2-7	CSAPPGQGLYEQNF	TGCAGTGCTCCCCCGGGACAGGGTCTATACGAGCAGAACTTC
TRBV6-5	.	.	TRBJ2-5	CASSYSTAQLQETQYF	TGTGCCAGCAGTTACTCGACGGCCCAATTGCAGGAGACCCAGTACTTC
TRBV5-5	.	.	TRBJ1-2	CASSFLVTLILNYGYTF	TGTGCCAGTAGCTTCTTGGTCACGTTAATCTTGAACTATGGCTACACCTTC
TRBV2	.	.	TRBJ2-7	CASRESYEQYF	TGTGCCAGCCGTGAATCCTACGAGCAGTACTTC
TRBV4-3	.	TRBD1	TRBJ2-3	CAISLLPGQGATDTQYF	TGTGCCATCAGCCTACTCCCCGGGCAGGGGGCCACAGATACGCAGTATTTT
TRBV5-6	.	TRBD2	TRBJ2-3	CASSLNSGGDTQYF	TGTGCCAGCAGCTTAAATAGCGGGGGAGATACGCAGTACTTT
TRBV11-2	many	.	TRBJ1-1	CASSPWNTEAFF	TGTGCCAGCAGCCCCTGGAACACTGAAGCTTTCTTT
TRBV6-5	.	TRBD1	TRBJ1-1	CASNYYGTGISEAFF	TGTGCCAGCAATTACTACGGGACAGGGATCAGTGAAGCTTTCTTT
TRBV20-1	.	.	TRBJ2-5	CNALGAGQETQYF	TGCAATGCCTTAGGTGCGGGTCAAGAGACCCAGTACTTC
TRBV20-1	once	.	TRBJ1-5	CSAIALGSGNQPQHF	TGCAGTGCCATAGCGTTGGGATCGGGTAATCAGCCCCAGCATTTT
TRBV6-6	.	.	TRBJ2-7	CASSYYGTEGGIEQYF	TGTGCCAGCAGTTATTATGGCACGGAAGGCGGTATAGAGCAGTACTTC
TRBV6-6	.	.	TRBJ1-2	CASSTQVLDYTF	TGTGCCAGTAGTACACAGGTTCTAGATTACACCTTC
TRBV20-1	many	.	TRBJ2-7	CSARRQSSYEQYF	TGCAGTGCTAGGCGACAGTCTTCCTACGAGCAGTACTTC